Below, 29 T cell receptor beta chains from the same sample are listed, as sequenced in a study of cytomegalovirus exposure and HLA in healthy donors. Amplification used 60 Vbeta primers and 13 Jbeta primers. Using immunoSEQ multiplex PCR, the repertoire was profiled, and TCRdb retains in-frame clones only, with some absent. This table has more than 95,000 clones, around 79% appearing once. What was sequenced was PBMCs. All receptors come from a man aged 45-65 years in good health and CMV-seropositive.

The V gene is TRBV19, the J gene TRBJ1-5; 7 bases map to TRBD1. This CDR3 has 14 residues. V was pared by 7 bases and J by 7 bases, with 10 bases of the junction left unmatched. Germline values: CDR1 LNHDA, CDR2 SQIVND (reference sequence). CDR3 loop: CASTEGQWGQPQHF. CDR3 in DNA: TGTGCCAGTACCGAGGGACAGTGGGGCCAGCCCCAGCATTTT.

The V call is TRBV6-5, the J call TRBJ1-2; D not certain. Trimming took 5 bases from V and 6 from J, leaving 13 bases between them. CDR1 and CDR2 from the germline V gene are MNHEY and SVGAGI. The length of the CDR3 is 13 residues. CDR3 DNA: TGTGCCAGCAGTCCTTCAGGCCTGGATGGCTACACCTTC. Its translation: CASSPSGLDGYTF.

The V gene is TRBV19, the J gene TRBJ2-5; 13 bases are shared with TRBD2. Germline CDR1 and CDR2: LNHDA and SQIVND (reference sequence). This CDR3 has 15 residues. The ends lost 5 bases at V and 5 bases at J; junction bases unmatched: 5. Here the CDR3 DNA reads TGTGCCAGTAGTGGGACTAGCGGGGCCTTGGAGACCCAGTACTTC. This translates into CASSGTSGALETQYF.

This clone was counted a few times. The DNA for the CDR3 is TGTGCCAGCAGCCCCAGCGGGCAGTCGAACACTGAAGCTTTCTTT. Its translation is CASSPSGQSNTEAFF. V gene TRBV5-4 combines with J gene TRBJ1-1; D call uncertain. Trimming stripped 4 bases from V and 1 base from J, with 14 bases between. The germline gives CDR1 SGHNT, CDR2 YYREEE (reference sequence). The CDR3 has 15 amino acids.

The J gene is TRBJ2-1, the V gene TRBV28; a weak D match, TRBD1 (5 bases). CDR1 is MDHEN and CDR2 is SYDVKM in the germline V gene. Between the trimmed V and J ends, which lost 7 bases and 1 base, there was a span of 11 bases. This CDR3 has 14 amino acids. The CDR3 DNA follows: TGTGCCAGCATAGGGGTTGAATCCTACAATGAGCAGTTCTTC. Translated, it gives CASIGVESYNEQFF.

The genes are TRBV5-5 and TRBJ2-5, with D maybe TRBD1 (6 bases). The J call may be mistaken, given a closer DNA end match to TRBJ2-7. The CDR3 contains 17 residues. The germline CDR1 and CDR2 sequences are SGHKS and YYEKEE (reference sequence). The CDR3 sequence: CASSLQSRWQGTYEQYF. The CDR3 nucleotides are TGTGCCAGCAGCTTGCAGTCTCGGTGGCAGGGGACCTACGAGCAGTACTTC.

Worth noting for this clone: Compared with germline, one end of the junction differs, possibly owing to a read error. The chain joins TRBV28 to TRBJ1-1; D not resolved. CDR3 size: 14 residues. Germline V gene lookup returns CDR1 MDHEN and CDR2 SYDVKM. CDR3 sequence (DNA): TGTGCCAGCAGCCCCCTAAATGGCAGGAAAGAAGTTTTCTTT. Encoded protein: CASSPLNGRKEVFF.

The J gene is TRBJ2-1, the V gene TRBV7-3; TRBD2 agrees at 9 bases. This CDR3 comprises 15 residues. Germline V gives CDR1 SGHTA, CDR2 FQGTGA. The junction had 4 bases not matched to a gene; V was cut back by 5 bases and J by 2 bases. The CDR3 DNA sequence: TGTGCCAGCAGCCCTAGCGGGAACACCTACAATGAGCAGTTCTTC. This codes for CASSPSGNTYNEQFF.

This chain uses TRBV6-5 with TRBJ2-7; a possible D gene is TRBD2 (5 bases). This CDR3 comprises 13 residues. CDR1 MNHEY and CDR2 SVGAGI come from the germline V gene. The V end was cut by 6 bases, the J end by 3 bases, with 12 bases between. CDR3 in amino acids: CASRGMAGYEQYF. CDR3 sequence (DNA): TGTGCCAGCAGGGGGATGGCGGGCTACGAGCAGTACTTC.

CDR3 sequence: CASRGLADTGELFF. CDR3 bases: TGCGCCAGCAGGGGACTAGCGGACACCGGGGAGCTGTTTTTT. V and J are TRBV10-1 and TRBJ2-2; 11 bases align to TRBD2. CDR1 is WNHNN and CDR2 is SYGVQD in the germline V gene (reference sequence). The CDR3 is made up of 14 amino acids. J lost 3 bases, V lost 6 bases, and 0 bases had no gene match.

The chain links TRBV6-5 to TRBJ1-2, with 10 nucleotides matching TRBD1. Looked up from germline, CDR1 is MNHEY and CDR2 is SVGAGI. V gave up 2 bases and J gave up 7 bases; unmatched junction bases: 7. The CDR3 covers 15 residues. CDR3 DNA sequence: TGTGCCAGCAGTTACCAAGCCGGGACAGGGGCTGGCTACACCTTC. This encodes CASSYQAGTGAGYTF.

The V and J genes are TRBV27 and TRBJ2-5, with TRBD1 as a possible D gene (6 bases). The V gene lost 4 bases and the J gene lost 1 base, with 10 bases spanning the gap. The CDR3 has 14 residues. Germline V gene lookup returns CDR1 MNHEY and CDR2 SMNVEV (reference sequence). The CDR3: CASSSQGSQETQYF. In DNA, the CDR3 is TGTGCCAGCAGTTCCCAGGGGTCCCAAGAGACCCAGTACTTC.

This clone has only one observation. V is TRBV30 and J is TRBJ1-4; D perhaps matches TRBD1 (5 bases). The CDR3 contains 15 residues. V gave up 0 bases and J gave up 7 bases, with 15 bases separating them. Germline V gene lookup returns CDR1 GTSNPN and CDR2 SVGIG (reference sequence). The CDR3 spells CAWSVTQGWGEKLFF. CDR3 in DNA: TGTGCCTGGAGTGTCACTCAGGGCTGGGGTGAAAAACTGTTTTTT.

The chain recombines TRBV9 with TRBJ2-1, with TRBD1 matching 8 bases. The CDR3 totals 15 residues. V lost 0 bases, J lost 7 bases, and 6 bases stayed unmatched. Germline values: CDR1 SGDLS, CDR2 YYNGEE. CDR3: CASSVGSQGANEQFF. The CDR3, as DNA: TGTGCCAGCAGCGTAGGATCCCAGGGGGCTAATGAGCAGTTCTTC.

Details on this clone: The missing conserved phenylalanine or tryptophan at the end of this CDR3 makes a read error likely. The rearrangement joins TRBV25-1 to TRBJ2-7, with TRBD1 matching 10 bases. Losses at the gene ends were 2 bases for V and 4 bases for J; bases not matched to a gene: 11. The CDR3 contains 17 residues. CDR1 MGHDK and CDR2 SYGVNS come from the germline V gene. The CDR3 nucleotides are TGTGCCAGCAGTGAACCTTTGACAGGGGGCGCAGGGTACGAGCAGTACCTC. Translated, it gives CASSEPLTGGAGYEQYL.

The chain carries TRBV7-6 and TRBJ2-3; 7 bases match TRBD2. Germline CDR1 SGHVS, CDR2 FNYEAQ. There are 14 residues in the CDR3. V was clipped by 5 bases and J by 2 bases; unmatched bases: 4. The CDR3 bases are TGTGCCAGCAGCGGGAGGGCAAACACAGATACGCAGTATTTT. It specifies CASSGRANTDTQYF.

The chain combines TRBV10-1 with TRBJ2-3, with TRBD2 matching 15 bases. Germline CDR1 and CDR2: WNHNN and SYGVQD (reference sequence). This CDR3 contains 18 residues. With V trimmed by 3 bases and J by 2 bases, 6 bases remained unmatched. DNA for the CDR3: TGCGCCAGCAGTGACCCTGGGACTAGCGGGAGGTACACAGATACGCAGTATTTT. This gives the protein CASSDPGTSGRYTDTQYF.

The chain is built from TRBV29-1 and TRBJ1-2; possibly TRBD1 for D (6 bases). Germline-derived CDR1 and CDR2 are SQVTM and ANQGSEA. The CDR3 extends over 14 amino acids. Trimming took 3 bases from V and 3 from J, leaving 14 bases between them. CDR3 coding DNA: TGCAGCGTTGACAAGACAGGATCCCACTATGGCTACACCTTC. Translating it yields CSVDKTGSHYGYTF.

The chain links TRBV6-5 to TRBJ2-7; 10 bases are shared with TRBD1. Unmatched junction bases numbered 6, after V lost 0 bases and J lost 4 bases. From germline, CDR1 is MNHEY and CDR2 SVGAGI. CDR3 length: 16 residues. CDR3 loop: CASSYSTGTGVYEQYF. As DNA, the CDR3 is TGTGCCAGCAGTTACTCTACGGGGACAGGGGTGTACGAGCAGTACTTC.

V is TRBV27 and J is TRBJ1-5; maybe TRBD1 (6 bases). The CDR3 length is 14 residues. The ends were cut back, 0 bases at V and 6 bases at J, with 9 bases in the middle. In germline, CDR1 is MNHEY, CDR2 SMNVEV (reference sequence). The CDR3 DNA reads TGTGCCAGCAGTTTATCGGGGGCTGGTCAGCCCCAGCATTTT. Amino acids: CASSLSGAGQPQHF.

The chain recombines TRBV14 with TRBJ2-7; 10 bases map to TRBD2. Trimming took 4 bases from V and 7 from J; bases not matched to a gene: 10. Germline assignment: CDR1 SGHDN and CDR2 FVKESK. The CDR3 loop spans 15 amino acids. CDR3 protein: CASSPPSAGGHEQYF. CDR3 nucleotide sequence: TGTGCCAGCAGCCCCCCGTCAGCGGGAGGGCATGAGCAGTACTTC. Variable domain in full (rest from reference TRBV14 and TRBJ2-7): EAGVTQFPSHSVIEKGQTVTLRCDPISGHDNLYWYRRVMGKEIKFLLHFVKESKQDESGMPNNRFLAERTGGTYSTLKVQPAELEDSGVYFCASSPPSAGGHEQYFGPGTRLTVT.

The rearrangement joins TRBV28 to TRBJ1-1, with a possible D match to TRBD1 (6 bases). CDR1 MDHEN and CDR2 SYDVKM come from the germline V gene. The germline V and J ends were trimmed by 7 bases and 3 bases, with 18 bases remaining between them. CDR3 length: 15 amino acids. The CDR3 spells CASMGGGAGDTEAFF. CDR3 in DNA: TGTGCCAGCATGGGGGGGGGCGCTGGGGACACTGAAGCTTTCTTT. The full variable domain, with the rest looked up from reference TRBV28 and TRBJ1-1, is DVKVTQSSRYLVKRTGEKVFLECVQDMDHENMFWYRQDPGLGLRLIYFSYDVKMKEKGDIPEGYSVSREKKERFSLILESASTNQTSMYLCASMGGGAGDTEAFFGQGTRLTVV.

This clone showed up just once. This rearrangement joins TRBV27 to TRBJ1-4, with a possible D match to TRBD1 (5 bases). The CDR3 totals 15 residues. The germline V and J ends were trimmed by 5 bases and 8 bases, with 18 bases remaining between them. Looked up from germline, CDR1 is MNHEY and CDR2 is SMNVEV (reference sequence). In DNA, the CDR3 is TGTGCCAGCAGTCATACAACAGGCCAGAGGGAAAAACTGTTTTTT. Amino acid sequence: CASSHTTGQREKLFF.

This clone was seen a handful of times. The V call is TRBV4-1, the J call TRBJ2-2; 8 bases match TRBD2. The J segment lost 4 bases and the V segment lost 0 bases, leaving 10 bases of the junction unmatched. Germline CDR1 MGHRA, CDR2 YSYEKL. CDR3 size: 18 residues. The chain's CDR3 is CASSQDRISGSGTGELFF. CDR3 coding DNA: TGCGCCAGCAGCCAAGATCGGATAAGCGGGAGCGGCACCGGGGAGCTGTTTTTT.

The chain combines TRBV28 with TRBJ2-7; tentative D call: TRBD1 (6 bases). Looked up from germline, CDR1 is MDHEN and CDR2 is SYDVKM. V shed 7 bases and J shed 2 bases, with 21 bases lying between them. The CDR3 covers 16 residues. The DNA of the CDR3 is TGTGCCAGCAACACCCAGGGGAGTAGGCAGCCCTACGAGCAGTACTTC. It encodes CASNTQGSRQPYEQYF.

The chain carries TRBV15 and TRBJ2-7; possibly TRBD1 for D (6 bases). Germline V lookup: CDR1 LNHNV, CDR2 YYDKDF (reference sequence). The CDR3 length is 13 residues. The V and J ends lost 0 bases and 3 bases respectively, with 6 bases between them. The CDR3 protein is CATSREQGYEQYF. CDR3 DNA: TGTGCCACCAGCAGAGAACAGGGCTACGAGCAGTACTTC.

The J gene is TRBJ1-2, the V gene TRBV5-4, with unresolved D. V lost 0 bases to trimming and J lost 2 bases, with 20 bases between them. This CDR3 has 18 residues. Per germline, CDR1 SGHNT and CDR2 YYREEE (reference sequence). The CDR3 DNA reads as TGTGCCAGCAGCTTGGCCGGGCGAGTGGGGAGTCTAAACTATGGCTACACCTTC. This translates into CASSLAGRVGSLNYGYTF.

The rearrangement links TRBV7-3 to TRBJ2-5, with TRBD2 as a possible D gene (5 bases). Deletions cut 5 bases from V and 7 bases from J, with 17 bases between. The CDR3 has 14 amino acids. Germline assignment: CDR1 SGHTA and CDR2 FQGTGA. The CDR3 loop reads CASSLDGGSATQYF. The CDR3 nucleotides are TGTGCCAGCAGCCTAGACGGCGGGTCGGCGACCCAGTACTTC.

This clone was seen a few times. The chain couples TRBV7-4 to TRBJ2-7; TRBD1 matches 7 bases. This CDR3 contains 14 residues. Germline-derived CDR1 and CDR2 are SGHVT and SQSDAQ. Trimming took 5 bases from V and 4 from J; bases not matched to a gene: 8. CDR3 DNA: TGTGCCAGCAGCCCCGGGACAGAACTGTACGAGCAGTACTTC. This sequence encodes CASSPGTELYEQYF.